This T cell receptor (beta chain) was documented in a study of Ad26.COV2.S vaccination and SARS-CoV-2 variants. Study details: Donor was assigned to the Ad26.COV2.S arm of trial COV1001. Recipients of Ad26.COV2.S got it intramuscularly, once or twice 56 days apart. Study results and caveats: Placebo and vaccine recipients had non-spike TCR breadth that was similar. Higher spike-specific TCR breadth was found in vaccine recipients than in placebo recipients.

Method: immunoSEQ multiplex PCR; TCRdb's copy keeps in-frame clones and lacks some. Here the sample spans 350,000 to 450,000 clones, around 91% being singletons. Treatment in this sample: roughly 18 received Ad26.COV2.S at low or high dose, single or two shots; 5 received placebo; per-sample allocation not given. Samples came from day 63 after the first vaccine or placebo injection. Trimming cost V 1 base and J 0 bases; bases outside gene matches: 3. The CDR3 contains 17 residues. CDR1 SGHRS and CDR2 YFSETQ come from the germline V gene. About this clone: Its antigen is still unknown.

The source is a person between 18 and 65 years old who received the Ad26.COV2.S COVID-19 vaccine or a placebo. V and J are TRBV5-1 and TRBJ2-3, with TRBD2 matching 12 bases. The material was peripheral blood, obtained in a trial of Ad26.COV2.S vaccine versus placebo. The CDR3 region has the DNA TGCGCCAGCAGCTTGCTTGGACTAGCGGGAAGCACAGATACGCAGTATTTT. Translation gives CASSLLGLAGSTDTQYF.